The T cell receptor (beta chain) under discussion was sequenced for a study of blood T cells in healthy people across ages. Study observations and caveats: In older individuals, TCR beta diversity per million T cells was lower, falling roughly linearly with age.

As concerns this clonotype: Antigen: not known.

A second roughly 7 to 12 cycle PCR used barcoded and J-beta primers. Every single cDNA molecule received a tag from a template-switch adaptor with 12 random nucleotides. TCRdb passed the 5' RACE reads through MiXCR, listing each CDR3 protein once. This table holds about 800,000 distinct CDR3 sequences, 55% to 70% found once. Sequenced: blood. This TCR derives from a man in his thirties or forties in good health.

The CDR3: CASSFYSGGATGELFF. The CDR3 nucleotides are TGTGCCAGCAGTTTCTATAGCGGGGGGGCCACCGGGGAGCTGTTTTTT. The chain carries TRBV12-3 or TRBV12-4 and TRBJ2-2; 11 positions agree with TRBD2. V was clipped by 3 bases and J by 4 bases; unmatched bases: 4. The length of the CDR3 is 16 residues.